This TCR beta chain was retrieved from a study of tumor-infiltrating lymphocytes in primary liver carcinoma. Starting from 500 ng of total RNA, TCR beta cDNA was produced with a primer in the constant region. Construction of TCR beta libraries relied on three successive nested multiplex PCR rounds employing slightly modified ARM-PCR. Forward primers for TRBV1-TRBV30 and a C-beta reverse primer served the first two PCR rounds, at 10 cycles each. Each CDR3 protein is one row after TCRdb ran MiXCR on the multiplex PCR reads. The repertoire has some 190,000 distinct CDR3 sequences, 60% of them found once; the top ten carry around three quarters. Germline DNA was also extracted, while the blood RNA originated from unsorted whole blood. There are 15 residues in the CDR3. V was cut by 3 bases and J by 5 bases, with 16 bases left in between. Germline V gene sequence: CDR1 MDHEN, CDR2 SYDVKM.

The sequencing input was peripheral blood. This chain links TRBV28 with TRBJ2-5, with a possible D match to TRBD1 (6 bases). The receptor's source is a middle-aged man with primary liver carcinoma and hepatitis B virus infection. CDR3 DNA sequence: TGTGCCAGCAGTTTGGGGGCTCCCGGAAGGGAGACCCAGTACTTC. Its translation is CASSLGAPGRETQYF.